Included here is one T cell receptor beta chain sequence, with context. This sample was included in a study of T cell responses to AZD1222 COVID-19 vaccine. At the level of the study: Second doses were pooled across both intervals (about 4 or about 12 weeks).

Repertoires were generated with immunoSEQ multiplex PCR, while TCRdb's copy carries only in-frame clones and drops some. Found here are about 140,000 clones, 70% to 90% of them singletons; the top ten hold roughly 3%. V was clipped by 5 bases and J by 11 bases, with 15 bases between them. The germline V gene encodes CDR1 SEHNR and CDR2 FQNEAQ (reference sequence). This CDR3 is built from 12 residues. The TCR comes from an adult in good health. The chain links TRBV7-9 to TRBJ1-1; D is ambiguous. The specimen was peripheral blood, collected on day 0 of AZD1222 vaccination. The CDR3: CASSTQQLGAFF. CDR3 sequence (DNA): TGTGCCAGCAGCACTCAACAGTTAGGGGCTTTCTTT.